Below are 24 T cell receptor beta chains sequenced from a single sample in a study of identical twins. Each CDR3 protein gets one entry after TCRdb re-called the 5' RACE reads with MiXCR. This sample yields hundreds of thousands of distinct CDR3 sequences, of which 7.1% are seen a single time; over 1.5% belongs to the top ten. Separately, the same data were catalogued under a study of yellow fever vaccine responses in identical twins.

The specimen was PBMCs. The receptors originated from a woman under 30 in good health.

This clonotype has more than one count but fewer than ten. The chain employs TRBV5-1 and TRBJ2-7; D is possibly TRBD2 (5 bases). The ends were cut back, 5 bases at V and 0 bases at J, with 6 bases in the middle. CDR1 is SGHRS, CDR2 YFSETQ, per germline. This CDR3 is 12 amino acids long. The CDR3 protein is CASRGDSYEQYV. The CDR3 nucleotides are TGCGCCAGCAGGGGAGACTCCTACGAGCAGTACGTC.

At least ten counts were recorded for this clonotype. V gene TRBV7-8 combines with J gene TRBJ2-1, with D hard to call. CDR3 size: 14 residues. Germline V gives CDR1 SGHVS, CDR2 FQNEAQ. The germline V and J ends were trimmed by 1 base and 0 bases, with 4 bases remaining between them. This CDR3 reads CASSLDFSYNEQFF. CDR3 DNA sequence: TGTGCCAGCAGCTTAGACTTCTCCTACAATGAGCAGTTCTTC.

Turning to this clonotype: Given a much more abundant clone one base away, this may be a read error. This chain links TRBV29-1 with TRBJ1-1; D gene uncertain. The germline V and J ends were trimmed by 3 bases and 0 bases, with 8 bases remaining between them. The CDR3 has 13 residues. Per germline, CDR1 SQVTM and CDR2 ANQGSEA. The CDR3 reads CSVDRRMNTEAFF. The CDR3 DNA reads as TGCAGCGTTGATAGGCGGATGAACACTGAAGCTTTCTTT.

The chain links TRBV9 to TRBJ2-1, with D possibly being TRBD2 (6 bases). Trimming cost V 4 bases and J 9 bases, with 14 bases left between them. CDR1 is SGDLS, CDR2 YYNGEE, per germline. The CDR3 spans 13 residues. CDR3 sequence (DNA): TGTGCCAGCAGCCCGACTAGTTACGGTGAGCAGTTCTTC. This encodes CASSPTSYGEQFF.

V gene TRBV11-2 combines with J gene TRBJ2-7; tentatively, D is TRBD1 (6 bases). Per the germline V gene, CDR1 is SGHAT and CDR2 is FQNNGV. V was pared by 5 bases and J by 1 base, with 15 bases between. This CDR3 has 15 amino acids. In nucleotides, the CDR3 is TGTGCCAGCAGCCCTCAGGGGCTACAATCCTACGAGCAGTACGTC. As protein: CASSPQGLQSYEQYV.

The chain links TRBV5-1 to TRBJ2-2; D call uncertain. This CDR3 is built from 13 residues. The germline V gene encodes CDR1 SGHRS and CDR2 YFSETQ. Trimming left V 2 bases short and J 4 bases short, with 6 bases between. The chain's CDR3 is CASSFSTTGELFF. The CDR3 DNA follows: TGCGCCAGCAGCTTTAGTACCACCGGGGAGCTGTTTTTT.

V and J are TRBV5-1 and TRBJ2-2; D uncertain. The CDR3 is 15 amino acids. With 0 bases removed from V and 1 base from J, the gap between germline ends came to 7 bases. The germline CDR1 and CDR2 sequences are SGHRS and YFSETQ. Here the CDR3 reads CASSLGRKNTGELFF. The CDR3 DNA follows: TGCGCCAGCAGCTTGGGTAGGAAGAACACCGGGGAGCTGTTTTTT.

The V and J genes are TRBV20-1 and TRBJ2-2, with D hard to call. CDR1 is DFQATT, CDR2 SNEGSKA, per germline (reference sequence). The CDR3 extends over 12 amino acids. CDR3 nucleotides: TGCAGCCCGCAAACGAACACCGGGGAGCTGTTTTTT. The encoded protein is CSPQTNTGELFF.

This clonotype was observed many times. The CDR3 reads CASSAAHEAFF. The CDR3 coding sequence is TGTGCCAGCTCGGCCGCACATGAAGCTTTCTTT. V gene TRBV6-5 combines with J gene TRBJ1-1; D is unclear. The CDR3 sequence is 11 residues long. The V gene's germline CDR1 is MNHEY and CDR2 SVGAGI. The germline V and J ends were trimmed by 8 bases and 7 bases, with 11 bases remaining between them.

This clonotype was picked up a small number of times. This chain links TRBV6-2 or TRBV6-3 with TRBJ1-2, with TRBD1 matching over 11 bases. CDR3 length equals 14 residues. The junction had 13 bases not matched to a gene; V was cut back by 5 bases and J by 14 bases. The germline CDR1 and CDR2 sequences are MNHEY and SVGEGT. The CDR3 nucleotides are TGTGCCAGCAGTCCATCCCCCGGACAGGGGGCTCATACCTTC. Amino acids: CASSPSPGQGAHTF.

This clonotype appeared a few times. V usage is TRBV7-2 and J usage is TRBJ1-5, with D possibly being TRBD1 (6 bases). The CDR3 runs 15 residues. CDR1 is SGHTA and CDR2 is FQGNSA in the germline V gene. The V end was cut by 6 bases, the J end by 1 base, with 13 bases between. As DNA, the CDR3 is TGTGCCAGCAGGGTCGGGGGCCCCAGCAATCAGCCCCAGCATTTT. Its translation: CASRVGGPSNQPQHF.

There are many counts of this clonotype. The genes are TRBV9 and TRBJ2-3; D gene uncertain. The CDR3 length is 13 residues. The germline V and J ends were trimmed by 4 bases and 0 bases, with 6 bases remaining between them. The germline V gene has CDR1 SGDLS and CDR2 YYNGEE. The CDR3 here is CASSPGSTDTQYF. The DNA of the CDR3 is TGTGCCAGCAGCCCCGGAAGCACAGATACGCAGTATTTT.

There are many counts of this clonotype. The V and J genes are TRBV20-1 and TRBJ2-5; possibly TRBD1 or TRBD2 for D (6 bases each). CDR1 and CDR2 (germline): DFQATT, SNEGSKA (reference sequence). The CDR3 is 15 residues long. Trimming took off 1 base at V and 9 bases at J, with 21 bases between the two ends. The CDR3 is CSARGGGTHDVAQYF. The CDR3 coding sequence is TGCAGTGCTAGAGGAGGGGGGACCCACGACGTGGCCCAGTACTTC.

V gene TRBV28 combines with J gene TRBJ2-7, with 10 bases matching TRBD2. The CDR3 covers 17 residues. Germline V gene data show CDR1 as MDHEN and CDR2 as SYDVKM. J gave up 0 bases and V 3 bases, and 8 bases lay outside the gene matches. CDR3 loop: CASSLPTSGKSSYEQYF. Here the CDR3 DNA reads TGTGCCAGCAGTTTGCCCACTAGCGGGAAGAGCTCCTACGAGCAGTACTTC.

This clonotype was observed many times. V and J are TRBV10-1 and TRBJ1-1; no reliable D call. The germline gives CDR1 WNHNN, CDR2 SYGVQD (reference sequence). The CDR3 has 13 amino acids. Trimming pared 1 base from V and 1 base from J, leaving 4 bases between. Written as DNA, the CDR3 is TGCGCCAGCAGTGAGTATGGGAACACTGAAGCTTTCTTT. Its protein product is CASSEYGNTEAFF.

The rearrangement links TRBV10-3 to TRBJ1-1; 7 nucleotides align to TRBD1. V was pared by 7 bases and J by 1 base, with 6 bases of the junction left unmatched. The CDR3 has 14 residues. Germline loops: CDR1 ENHRY, CDR2 SYGVKD. The CDR3 DNA reads as TGTGCCATCAAAGAGGGGACAGCGAACACTGAAGCTTTCTTT. Translating it yields CAIKEGTANTEAFF.

The rearrangement links TRBV20-1 to TRBJ2-1, with 11 bases fitting TRBD2. The CDR3 extends over 15 amino acids. The ends lost 6 bases at V and 0 bases at J; junction bases unmatched: 4. Germline CDR1 is DFQATT and CDR2 is SNEGSKA (reference sequence). The CDR3 spells CSAGTSGRSYNEQFF. CDR3 nucleotides: TGCAGTGCCGGGACTAGCGGACGCTCCTACAATGAGCAGTTCTTC.

This clonotype was seen at least ten times. The rearrangement joins TRBV7-8 to TRBJ2-1; 13 bases line up with TRBD2. The CDR3 totals 16 residues. Per germline, CDR1 SGHVS and CDR2 FQNEAQ. V trimming: 1 base; J trimming: 9 bases; junction bases outside the gene matches: 6. CDR3 loop: CASSLELAGGPTEQFF. DNA for the CDR3: TGTGCCAGCAGCTTAGAACTAGCGGGGGGGCCCACTGAGCAGTTCTTC.

This clonotype has more than one count but fewer than ten. J is TRBJ2-4 and V is TRBV7-3; 9 bases match TRBD1. The V gene end was trimmed by 6 bases and the J gene end by 8 bases; junction bases not matched to a gene: 11. The germline V gene encodes CDR1 SGHTA and CDR2 FQGTGA. The CDR3 totals 15 residues. The CDR3 nucleotides read TGTGCCAGCAGTCCCACAGGGGGCGCATTGGACATTCAGTACTTC. Amino acids: CASSPTGGALDIQYF.

Note on this clonotype: One end of the junction fails to match germline, which may point to a read error. The rearrangement joins TRBV6-5 to TRBJ2-3, with D uncertain. This CDR3 comprises 13 residues. Germline loops: CDR1 MNHEY, CDR2 SVGAGI. The CDR3 region is CASSYLNAETQYF. CDR3 in DNA: TGTGCCAGCAGTTACCTCAACGCAGAAACGCAGTATTTT.

This clonotype was picked up a small number of times. The chain employs TRBV29-1 and TRBJ2-6; 9 bases are shared with TRBD1. V was clipped by 7 bases and J by 0 bases; unmatched bases: 7. This CDR3 has 16 residues. Germline loops: CDR1 SQVTM, CDR2 ANQGSEA. The CDR3 nucleotides are TGCAGCGCCCCGGGACAGGGAAACTCTGGGGCCAACGTCCTGACTTTC. Translating gives CSAPGQGNSGANVLTF.

This clonotype appeared many times. The chain has TRBV28 and TRBJ2-5; D remains ambiguous. The CDR3 is made up of 15 amino acids. V dropped 3 bases and J dropped 5 bases, with 16 bases sitting between them. From germline, CDR1 is MDHEN and CDR2 SYDVKM. The CDR3 coding sequence is TGTGCCAGCAGTTTGTCCACACTCCAAGGGGAGACCCAGTACTTC. Translated: CASSLSTLQGETQYF.

The sample holds many counts of this clonotype. This rearrangement joins TRBV27 to TRBJ2-7, with 8 bases lining up with TRBD1. V lost 4 bases and J lost 2; bases outside the gene matches: 7. The CDR3 has 15 amino acids. CDR1 is MNHEY, CDR2 SMNVEV, per germline (reference sequence). The chain's CDR3 is CASSSRTGRTYEQYV. DNA of the CDR3: TGTGCCAGCAGTTCCCGGACAGGGAGGACCTACGAGCAGTACGTC.

Only a few counts were recorded for this clonotype. The V and J genes are TRBV28 and TRBJ1-5, with D uncertain. The CDR3 has 15 amino acids. The V gene's germline CDR1 is MDHEN and CDR2 SYDVKM. Trimming stripped 8 bases from V and 2 bases from J, with 16 bases between. The CDR3 sequence is CASGYITEGNQPQHF. The CDR3 DNA reads TGTGCCAGCGGATACATCACGGAGGGCAATCAGCCCCAGCATTTT.